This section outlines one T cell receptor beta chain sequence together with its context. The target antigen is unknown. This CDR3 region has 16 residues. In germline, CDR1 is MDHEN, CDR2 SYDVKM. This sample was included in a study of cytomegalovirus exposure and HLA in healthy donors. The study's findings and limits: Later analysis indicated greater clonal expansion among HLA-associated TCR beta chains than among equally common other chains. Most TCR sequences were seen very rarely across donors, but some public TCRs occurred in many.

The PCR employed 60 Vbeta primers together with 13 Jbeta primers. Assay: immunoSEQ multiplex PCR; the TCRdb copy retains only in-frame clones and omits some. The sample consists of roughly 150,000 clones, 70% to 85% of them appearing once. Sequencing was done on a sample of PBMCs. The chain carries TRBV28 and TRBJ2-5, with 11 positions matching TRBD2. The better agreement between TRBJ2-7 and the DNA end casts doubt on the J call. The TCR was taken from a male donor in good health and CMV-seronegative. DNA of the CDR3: TGTGCCAGCAGTCCCGAAGGGACTAGCGGCGCCTACGAGCAGTACTTC. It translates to CASSPEGTSGAYEQYF.